This passage covers 23 T cell receptor beta chains from one sample sequenced in a study of CD8+ T cells in alopecia areata. After isolation, RNA underwent reverse transcription to generate cDNA as the sequencing template. Data came from immunoSEQ multiplex PCR; TCRdb stores just in-frame clones and leaves some out. The sample lists about 190,000 clones, 60% occurring once. Treatment denoted: oral pan-JAK inhibitor, 5-10 mg twice daily. Sequencing was performed on CD4+ T cells sorted from blood, taken at week 24, from a patient treated with tofacitinib. These receptors all stem from a human donor with alopecia areata.

The V call is TRBV5-1, the J call TRBJ2-3; D is uncertain. Germline assignment: CDR1 SGHRS and CDR2 YFSETQ. Trimming shortened V by 3 bases and J by 2 bases, and 10 bases separated the two germline ends. CDR3 length: 14 amino acids. The CDR3 sequence is CASSSVGTTDTQYF. CDR3 sequence (DNA): TGCGCCAGCAGCTCGGTGGGTACCACAGATACGCAGTATTTT.

This chain connects TRBV5-1 to TRBJ2-7; 11 nucleotides line up with TRBD1. After removal of 1 base from V and 4 bases from J, the junction contained 4 bases not matched to a gene. CDR3 length: 15 amino acids. Germline V gene lookup returns CDR1 SGHRS and CDR2 YFSETQ. The CDR3 here is CASSLSGQGAYEQYF. The CDR3, as DNA: TGCGCCAGCAGCTTGAGTGGACAGGGGGCTTACGAGCAGTACTTC.

This chain uses TRBV10-2 with TRBJ1-5; weak D call: TRBD1 (5 bases). The length of the CDR3 is 13 residues. The ends were cut back, 11 bases at V and 6 bases at J, with 17 bases in the middle. Looked up from germline, CDR1 is WSHSY and CDR2 is SAAADI. Written as DNA, the CDR3 is TGCGCCTCCGGGACGGGGAGAGGTCAGCCCCAGCATTTT. Its protein is CASGTGRGQPQHF.

The V and J genes are TRBV5-1 and TRBJ2-3; TRBD1 might be the D (6 bases). This CDR3 spans 16 amino acids. Trimming removed 4 bases from V and 4 bases from J, with 19 bases in between. CDR1 and CDR2 from the germline V gene are SGHRS and YFSETQ. DNA of the CDR3: TGCGCCAGCAGCAATGAACCCAACAGGGTGGCAGATACGCAGTATTTT. Its translation: CASSNEPNRVADTQYF.

V usage is TRBV29-1 and J usage is TRBJ1-1; the D gene is possibly TRBD1 (5 bases). Per the germline V gene, CDR1 is SQVTM and CDR2 is ANQGSEA. The CDR3 loop spans 14 amino acids. V was trimmed by 6 bases and J by 2 bases, leaving 16 bases between them. CDR3 residues: CSVAAGTINTEAFF. As DNA, the CDR3 is TGCAGCGTGGCTGCCGGGACGATCAACACTGAAGCTTTCTTT.

This clone showed up just a few times. The chain uses TRBV30 and TRBJ2-3; the match to TRBD1 covers 9 bases. Germline CDR1 GTSNPN, CDR2 SVGIG (reference sequence). The CDR3 loop spans 14 amino acids. J was trimmed by 2 bases and V by 2 bases; bases with no gene match: 2. CDR3 region: CAWSRDRATDTQYF. CDR3 DNA: TGTGCCTGGAGTAGGGACAGGGCCACAGATACGCAGTATTTT.

The CDR3 here is CASSQSGGNSPLHF. CDR3 DNA: TGTGCCAGCAGCCAATCAGGCGGAAATTCACCCCTCCACTTT. The gene calls are TRBV14 and TRBJ1-6; D is unclear. Germline assignment: CDR1 SGHDN and CDR2 FVKESK. Trimming removed 2 bases at V and 7 bases at J, with 9 bases between. This CDR3 has 14 amino acids.

The rearrangement links TRBV15 to TRBJ2-2; perhaps TRBD1 as D (6 bases). Trimming took 3 bases from V and 5 from J, leaving 16 bases between them. The CDR3 contains 16 residues. The germline V gene encodes CDR1 LNHNV and CDR2 YYDKDF (reference sequence). CDR3 coding DNA: TGTGCCACCAGCAGCGGAATTAACAGGGAAACCGGGGAGCTGTTTTTT. The encoded protein is CATSSGINRETGELFF.

The V gene is TRBV6-5, the J gene TRBJ1-2; D is perhaps TRBD1 (5 bases). The CDR3 runs 12 residues. V gave up 5 bases and J gave up 7 bases, with 11 bases separating them. Germline V gene sequence: CDR1 MNHEY, CDR2 SVGAGI. CDR3 DNA sequence: TGTGCCAGCAGTGCCACAGGATTTGGCTACACCTTC. This encodes CASSATGFGYTF.

The rearrangement links TRBV7-2 to TRBJ2-7; D not certain. V was cut by 0 bases and J by 3 bases, with 9 bases left in between. Germline V gene data show CDR1 as SGHTA and CDR2 as FQGNSA. The CDR3 runs to 14 residues. CDR3 sequence reads: CASSLAVGYYEQYF. CDR3 sequence (DNA): TGTGCCAGCAGCTTAGCCGTGGGTTACTACGAGCAGTACTTC.

This chain connects TRBV7-2 to TRBJ2-3; D gene ambiguous. Germline V CDR1 and CDR2: SGHTA, FQGNSA. CDR3 length: 15 residues. The V and J ends lost 5 bases and 2 bases respectively, with 14 bases between them. The CDR3 DNA sequence: TGTGCCAGCAGCCCACAAGGGTCGCTCACAGATACGCAGTATTTT. Its protein product is CASSPQGSLTDTQYF.

V and J are TRBV27 and TRBJ2-7, with 9 bases matching TRBD1. The CDR3 has 13 amino acids. Germline trimming cut 3 bases from V and 7 bases from J; bases unmatched to any gene: 4. From germline, CDR1 is MNHEY and CDR2 SMNVEV (reference sequence). CDR3 in DNA: TGTGCCAGCAGTTTTTCGGACAGGGGTGAGCAGTACTTC. Its translation: CASSFSDRGEQYF.

This chain uses TRBV14 with TRBJ2-1, with D possibly being TRBD1 (6 bases). This CDR3 spans 13 amino acids. V was pared by 6 bases and J by 2 bases, with 8 bases between. CDR1 is SGHDN and CDR2 is FVKESK in the germline V gene. CDR3 protein: CASRGAPYNEQFF. The CDR3 DNA follows: TGTGCCAGCAGGGGGGCCCCCTACAATGAGCAGTTCTTC.

CDR3 sequence reads: CASSLGQMSTDTQYF. The DNA of the CDR3 is TGCGCCAGCAGCTTGGGACAGATGAGCACAGATACGCAGTATTTT. This chain links TRBV5-1 with TRBJ2-3; D is perhaps TRBD1 (5 bases). Deletions cut 0 bases from V and 0 bases from J, with 8 bases between. The CDR3 is 15 residues long. CDR1 and CDR2 from the germline V gene are SGHRS and YFSETQ.

This chain uses TRBV30 with TRBJ1-2, with D hard to call. CDR1 and CDR2 from the germline V gene are GTSNPN and SVGIG (reference sequence). The CDR3 spans 12 residues. V was shortened by 5 bases and J by 4 bases, with 11 bases between the two germline ends. CDR3 nucleotide sequence: TGTGCCTGGCAGGAAGGGTCCTATGGCTACACCTTC. Amino acid sequence: CAWQEGSYGYTF.

The chain uses TRBV29-1 and TRBJ1-1, with D tentatively TRBD1 (5 bases). Trimming removed 4 bases at V and 3 bases at J, with 12 bases between. Germline assignment: CDR1 SQVTM and CDR2 ANQGSEA. This CDR3 has 13 residues. The CDR3 region has the DNA TGCAGCGTTGCAGAGGGGCCTTACACTGAAGCTTTCTTT. This codes for CSVAEGPYTEAFF. Variable domain in full (rest from reference TRBV29-1 and TRBJ1-1): SAVISQKPSRDICQRGTSLTIQCQVDSQVTMMFWYRQQPGQSLTLIATANQGSEATYESGFVIDKFPISRPNLTFSTLTVSNMSPEDSSIYLCSVAEGPYTEAFFGQGTRLTVV.

This clone was found a few times. This chain connects TRBV2 to TRBJ2-3; perhaps TRBD1 as D (6 bases). The CDR3 is made up of 11 amino acids. Between the trimmed V and J ends, which lost 9 bases and 6 bases, there was a span of 10 bases. The germline V gene has CDR1 SNHLY and CDR2 FYNNEI. The CDR3 protein is CARLQGDTQYF. Written as DNA, the CDR3 is TGTGCCAGACTACAGGGTGATACGCAGTATTTT.

This rearrangement joins TRBV30 to TRBJ1-1, with 7 nucleotides matching TRBD1. The V and J ends lost 7 bases and 1 base, in that order; junction bases with no gene match: 3. The germline V gene has CDR1 GTSNPN and CDR2 SVGIG (reference sequence). The CDR3 extends over 12 amino acids. CDR3 sequence (DNA): TGTGCCTCGGGACAGCCGAACACTGAAGCTTTCTTT. This translates into CASGQPNTEAFF.

V and J are TRBV27 and TRBJ2-3, with 14 bases lining up with TRBD2. The V segment lost 5 bases and the J segment 2 bases; nucleotides outside the gene matches: 9. CDR3 size: 18 residues. Germline CDR1 is MNHEY and CDR2 is SMNVEV (reference sequence). DNA for the CDR3: TGTGCCAGCAGTCCACGACTAGCGGGGGGGCTTACCACAGATACGCAGTATTTT. Amino acid sequence: CASSPRLAGGLTTDTQYF.

V usage is TRBV4-3 and J usage is TRBJ1-1, with D maybe TRBD1 (5 bases). V lost 4 bases to trimming and J lost 7 bases, with 16 bases between them. CDR3 length: 14 amino acids. Germline CDR1 LGHNA, CDR2 YSLEER. The CDR3, as DNA: TGCGCCAGCAGCCGATCCGTAGGGGCCTATGAAGCTTTCTTT. Encoded protein: CASSRSVGAYEAFF.

The CDR3 region has the DNA TGCGCCAGCAGCGGGGGACAGGGGAATGAAGCTTTCTTT. This encodes CASSGGQGNEAFF. This rearrangement joins TRBV5-1 to TRBJ1-1; 10 bases are shared with TRBD1. The CDR3 covers 13 residues. Germline loops: CDR1 SGHRS, CDR2 YFSETQ. The V gene end was trimmed by 4 bases and the J gene end by 7 bases; junction bases not matched to a gene: 4.

CDR3 sequence reads: CASSQEVGGLTGELFF. DNA of the CDR3: TGCGCCAGCAGCCAAGAAGTTGGAGGGCTCACCGGGGAGCTGTTTTTT. This chain links TRBV4-3 with TRBJ2-2, with D possibly TRBD2 on 6 matching bases. The CDR3 sequence is 16 residues long. Trimming stripped 0 bases from V and 4 bases from J, with 12 bases between. Germline CDR1 LGHNA, CDR2 YSLEER.

This chain links TRBV30 with TRBJ1-6; D gene ambiguous. V lost 2 bases to trimming and J lost 9 bases, with 8 bases between them. The CDR3 contains 12 residues. CDR1 is GTSNPN, CDR2 SVGIG, per germline (reference sequence). CDR3 nucleotides: TGTGCCTGGAGTCTTGCCCGTTCACCCCTCCACTTT. It codes for CAWSLARSPLHF.